This T cell receptor beta chain is from a study of cytomegalovirus exposure and HLA in healthy donors. Turning to the study itself: The 110 million or so unique TCR beta sequences, from about 180 million T cells, were found by an earlier analysis. Notes on the study in general: Roughly even sequencing depth across donors was the assumption behind the presence/absence analyses.

In the PCR, 60 Vbeta and 13 Jbeta primers were used. Only in-frame clones appear in the TCRdb table, and some are missing; sequencing was by immunoSEQ multiplex PCR. The profile covers 70,000 to 100,000 clones, with around 80% appearing a single time and approximately 2% taken by the ten largest. Remarks on this clone: Its specificity is not known.

Germline values: CDR1 WSHSY, CDR2 SAAADI. There are 13 residues in the CDR3. V gave up 2 bases and J gave up 0 bases, with 4 bases separating them. V gene TRBV10-2 combines with J gene TRBJ2-5; D gene unclear. The clonotype comes from a man aged 18 to 35 in good health and CMV-seronegative. Sequenced: PBMCs. In DNA, the CDR3 is TGCGCCAGCAGTGAGGCGTACCAAGAGACCCAGTACTTC. This codes for CASSEAYQETQYF.